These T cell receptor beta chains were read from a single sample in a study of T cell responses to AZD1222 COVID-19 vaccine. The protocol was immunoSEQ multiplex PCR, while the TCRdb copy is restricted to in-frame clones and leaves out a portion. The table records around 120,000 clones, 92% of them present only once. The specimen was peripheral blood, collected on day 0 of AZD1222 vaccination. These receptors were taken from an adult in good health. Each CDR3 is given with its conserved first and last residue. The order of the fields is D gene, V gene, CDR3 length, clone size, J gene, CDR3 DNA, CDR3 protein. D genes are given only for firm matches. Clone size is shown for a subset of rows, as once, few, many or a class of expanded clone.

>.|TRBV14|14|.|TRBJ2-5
TGTGCCAGCAGCCGAGGCGAAGAGTGGGAGACCCAGTACTTC
CASSRGEEWETQYF
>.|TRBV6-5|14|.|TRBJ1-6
TGTGCCAGCAGGGCAGACAGAGATAATTCACCCCTCCACTTT
CASRADRDNSPLHF
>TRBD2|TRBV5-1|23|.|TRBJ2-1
TGCGCCAGCAGCTTCCATCCCCCGGCACTAGCGGGAGGGCTTGGGGTTTTGGGGAATGAGCAGTTCTTC
CASSFHPPALAGGLGVLGNEQFF
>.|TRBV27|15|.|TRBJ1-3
TGTGCCAGCAGCGTATCATGGGGGCCGAGAAACACCATATATTTT
CASSVSWGPRNTIYF
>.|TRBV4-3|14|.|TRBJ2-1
TGCGCCAGCAGCCAATTAGCAGATTACGGTGAGCAGTTCTTC
CASSQLADYGEQFF
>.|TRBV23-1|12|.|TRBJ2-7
TGCGCCAGCAGTCAATCTATAGCGGAGCAGTACTTC
CASSQSIAEQYF
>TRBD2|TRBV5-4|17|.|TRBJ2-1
TGTGCCAGCAGCAGAACTAGCGGGGGGACGACAGGCAATGAGCAGTTCTTC
CASSRTSGGTTGNEQFF
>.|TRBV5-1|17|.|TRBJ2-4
TGCGCCAGCAGCTTGGGCCAGACAGAATTAGCCAAAAACATTCAGTACTTC
CASSLGQTELAKNIQYF
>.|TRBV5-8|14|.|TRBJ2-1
TGTGCCAGCAGCCCGGGGACTGCCTACAATGAGCAGTTCTTC
CASSPGTAYNEQFF
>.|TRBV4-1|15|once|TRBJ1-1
TGCGCCAGCAGCTCGAGGACAGAAATGAACACTGAAGCTTTCTTT
CASSSRTEMNTEAFF
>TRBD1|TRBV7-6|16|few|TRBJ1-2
TGTGCCAGCAGTCCTGACGGGGACAGGGGGCGCGGCGGCTACACCTTC
CASSPDGDRGRGGYTF
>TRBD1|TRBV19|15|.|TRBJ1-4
TGTGCCAGCAAGGATTCCGGACAGGGAAACGAAAAACTGTTTTTT
CASKDSGQGNEKLFF
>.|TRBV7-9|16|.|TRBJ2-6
TGTGCCAGCAGCTTATCTGTGGGGTCTGGGGCCAACGTCCTGACTTTC
CASSLSVGSGANVLTF
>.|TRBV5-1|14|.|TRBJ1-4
TGCGCCAGCAGCTTGGAACAGACTAATGAAAAACTGTTTTTT
CASSLEQTNEKLFF
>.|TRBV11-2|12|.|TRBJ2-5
TGTGCCAGCAGCTTAGGTTTTGAGACCCAGTACTTC
CASSLGFETQYF
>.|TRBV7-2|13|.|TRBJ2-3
TGTGCCAGCAGCTTAGCGCAGCGAGATACGCAGTATTTT
CASSLAQRDTQYF
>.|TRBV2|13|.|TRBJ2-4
TGTGCCAGCAGCAGCGAGTCCAAAAACATTCAGTACTTC
CASSSESKNIQYF
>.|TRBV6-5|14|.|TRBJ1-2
TGTGCCAGCAGTTACTCGTCCCGGGACATTGGCTACACCTTC
CASSYSSRDIGYTF
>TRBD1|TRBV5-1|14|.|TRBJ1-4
TGCGCCAGCAGCAAAACAGGGGAGAACGAAAAACTGTTTTTT
CASSKTGENEKLFF
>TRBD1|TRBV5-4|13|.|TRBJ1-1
TGTGCCAGCAGGGGACCAGGGGGGACTGAAGCTTTCTTT
CASRGPGGTEAFF
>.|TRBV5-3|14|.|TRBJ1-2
TGTGCCAGAAGCCCTCCGCCGGGGAACTATGGCTACACCTTC
CARSPPPGNYGYTF
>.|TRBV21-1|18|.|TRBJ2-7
TGTGCCAGCAGCAAAGTGAACACTAGCGGGAGGGGAGCCTACGAGCAGTACTTC
CASSKVNTSGRGAYEQYF
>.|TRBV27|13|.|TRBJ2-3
TGTGCCAGCACCCCGGTATCGCGGGATACGCAGTATTTT
CASTPVSRDTQYF
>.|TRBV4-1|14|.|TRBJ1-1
TGCGCCAGCAGCCTACACTTGGGGGCTGCTGAAGCTTTCTTT
CASSLHLGAAEAFF
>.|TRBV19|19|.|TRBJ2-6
TGTGCCAGTAGTACGGTTGGACAGAACTTGAACTCTGGGGCCAACGTCCTGACTTTC
CASSTVGQNLNSGANVLTF
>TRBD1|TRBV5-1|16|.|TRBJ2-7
TGCGCCAGCAGTAACCCACCCGGGACAGGAGGATACGAGCAGTACTTC
CASSNPPGTGGYEQYF
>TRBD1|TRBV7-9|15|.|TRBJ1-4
TGTGCCAGCAGCTCGCCCGGGACAGGGAATGAAAAACTGTTTTTT
CASSSPGTGNEKLFF
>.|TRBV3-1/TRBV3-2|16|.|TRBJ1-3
TGTGCCAGCAGCCAAATAGGGGGGCTTGGTGGAAACACCATATATTTT
CASSQIGGLGGNTIYF
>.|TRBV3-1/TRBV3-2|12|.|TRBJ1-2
TGTGCCAGCAGCCAAGTCGAGACAGGTTACACCTTC
CASSQVETGYTF
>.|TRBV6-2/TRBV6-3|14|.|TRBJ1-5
TGTGCCAGCAGTTATGTTCAGGGAAACCAGCCCCAGCATTTT
CASSYVQGNQPQHF
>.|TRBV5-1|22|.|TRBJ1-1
TGCGCCAGCAGCCCATTCCCTTCGCTGAGCGAGGGAGTGAGGGAAAAGAACACTGAAGCTTTCTTT
CASSPFPSLSEGVREKNTEAFF
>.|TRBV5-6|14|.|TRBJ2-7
TGTGCCAGCAGCTTAACCGGGCGGACTACTCGGCAGTACTTC
CASSLTGRTTRQYF
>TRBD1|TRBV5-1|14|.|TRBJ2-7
TGCGCCAGCAGTTCTAAGGGACAGGGGCGTGAGCAGTACTTC
CASSSKGQGREQYF
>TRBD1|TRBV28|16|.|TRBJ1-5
TGTGCCAGCAGTCTAGGGGGCAGTTTAAGCAATCAGCCCCAGCATTTT
CASSLGGSLSNQPQHF
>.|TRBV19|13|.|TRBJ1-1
TGTGCCAGTAGTAACGGACGAGGGACGGAAGCTTTCTTT
CASSNGRGTEAFF
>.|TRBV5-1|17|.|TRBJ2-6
TGCGCCAGCAGCCCCCAGGCCGGCGGCTCTGGGGCCAACGTCCTGACTTTC
CASSPQAGGSGANVLTF
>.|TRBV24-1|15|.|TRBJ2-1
TGTGCCACCAGTGATTCGGACTATTCCTACAATGAGCAGTTCTTC
CATSDSDYSYNEQFF
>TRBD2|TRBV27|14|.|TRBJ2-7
TGTGCCAGCAGTTTTCCCCGGGGGGGTGAGGAGCAGTACTTC
CASSFPRGGEEQYF
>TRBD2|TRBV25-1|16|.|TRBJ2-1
TGTGCCAGCAGTGACTTGCGGGGGGTCCTTTACAATGAGCAGTTCTTC
CASSDLRGVLYNEQFF
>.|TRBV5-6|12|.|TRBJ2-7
TGTGCCAGCAGCTTGTACTCCTACGAGCAGTACTTC
CASSLYSYEQYF
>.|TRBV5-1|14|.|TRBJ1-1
TGCGCCAGCAGCTTGGGAGGGTCGAACACTGAAGCTTTCTTT
CASSLGGSNTEAFF
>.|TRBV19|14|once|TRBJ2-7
TGTGCCAGTAGTCCCGGACGACCTGCCTACGAGCAGTACTTC
CASSPGRPAYEQYF
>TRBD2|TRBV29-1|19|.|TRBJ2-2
TGCAGCGTGTTGTCTACTAAGCCGGGACTAGTCTTATCGGCCGGGGAGCTGTTTTTT
CSVLSTKPGLVLSAGELFF
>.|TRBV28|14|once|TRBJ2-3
TGTGCCAGCAGCCCTCGGGGAGGCACAGATACGCAGTATTTT
CASSPRGGTDTQYF
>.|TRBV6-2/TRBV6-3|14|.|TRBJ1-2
TGTGCCAGCAGTTCGACATCGGGATACTATGGCTACACCTTC
CASSSTSGYYGYTF
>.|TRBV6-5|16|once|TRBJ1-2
TGTGCCAGCAGTTACTCGGCTACGGGGAGGGATCCACGCTACACCTTC
CASSYSATGRDPRYTF
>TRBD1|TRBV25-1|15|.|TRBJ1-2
TGTGCCAGCAGTGAGGGGACAGGGGGCTTATATGGCTACACCTTC
CASSEGTGGLYGYTF
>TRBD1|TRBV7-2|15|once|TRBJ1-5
TGTGCCAGCAGCTCGGCCTCAGGGGGCAGGCAGCCCCAGCATTTT
CASSSASGGRQPQHF
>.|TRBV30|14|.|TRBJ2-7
TGTGCCTGGAGTAGGGGCGTCTACTCCTACGAGCAGTACTTC
CAWSRGVYSYEQYF
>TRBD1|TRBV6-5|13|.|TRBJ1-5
TGTGCCAGCAGTCCCAGGGGGGATCAGCCCCAGCATTTT
CASSPRGDQPQHF
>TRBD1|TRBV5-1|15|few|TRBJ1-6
TGCGCCAGCAGCGCGGGACAGGGGGCCGGATCACCCCTCCACTTT
CASSAGQGAGSPLHF
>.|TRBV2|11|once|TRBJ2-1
TGTGCCAGCACCTATGGGGGTGAGCAGTTCTTC
CASTYGGEQFF
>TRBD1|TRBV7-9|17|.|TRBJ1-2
TGTGCCAGCAGCTCTACACAGGGGGCGAGCAACCTCCATGGCTACACCTTC
CASSSTQGASNLHGYTF